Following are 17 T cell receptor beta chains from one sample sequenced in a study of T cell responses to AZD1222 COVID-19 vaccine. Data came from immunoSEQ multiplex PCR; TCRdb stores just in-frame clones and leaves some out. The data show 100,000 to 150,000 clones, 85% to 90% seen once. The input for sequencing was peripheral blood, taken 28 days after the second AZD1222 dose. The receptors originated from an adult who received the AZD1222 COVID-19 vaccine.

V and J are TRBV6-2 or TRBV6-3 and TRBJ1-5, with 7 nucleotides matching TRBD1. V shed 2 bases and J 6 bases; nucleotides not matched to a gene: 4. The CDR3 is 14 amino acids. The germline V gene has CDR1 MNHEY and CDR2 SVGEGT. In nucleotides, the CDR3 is TGTGCCAGCAGTTACGACAGGGCGGGTCAGCCCCAGCATTTT. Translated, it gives CASSYDRAGQPQHF.

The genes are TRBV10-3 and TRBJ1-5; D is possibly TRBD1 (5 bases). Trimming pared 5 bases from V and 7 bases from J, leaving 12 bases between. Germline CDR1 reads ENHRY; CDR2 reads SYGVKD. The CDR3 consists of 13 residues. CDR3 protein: CAISQGMEQPQHF. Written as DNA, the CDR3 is TGTGCCATCAGTCAGGGTATGGAACAGCCCCAGCATTTT.

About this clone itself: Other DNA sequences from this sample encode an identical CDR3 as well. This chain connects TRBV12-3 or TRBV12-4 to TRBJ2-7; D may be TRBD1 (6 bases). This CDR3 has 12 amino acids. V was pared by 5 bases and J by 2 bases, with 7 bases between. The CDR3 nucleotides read TGTGCCAGCAGTCCAGGGGCCTACGAGCAGTACTTC. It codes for CASSPGAYEQYF.

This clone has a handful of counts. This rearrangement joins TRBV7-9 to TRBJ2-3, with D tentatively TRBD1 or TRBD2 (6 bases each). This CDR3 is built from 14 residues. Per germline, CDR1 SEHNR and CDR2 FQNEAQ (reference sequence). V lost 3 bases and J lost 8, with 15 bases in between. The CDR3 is CASSLAQGGGTQYF. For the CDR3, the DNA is TGTGCCAGCAGCTTGGCCCAAGGGGGAGGTACGCAGTATTTT.

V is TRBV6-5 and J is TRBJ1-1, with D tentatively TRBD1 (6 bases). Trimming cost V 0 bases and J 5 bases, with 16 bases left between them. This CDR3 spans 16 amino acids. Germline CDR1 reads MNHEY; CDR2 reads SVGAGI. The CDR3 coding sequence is TGTGCCAGCAGTTACTCCCAGGGGATATTGGGGACTGAAGCTTTCTTT. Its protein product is CASSYSQGILGTEAFF.

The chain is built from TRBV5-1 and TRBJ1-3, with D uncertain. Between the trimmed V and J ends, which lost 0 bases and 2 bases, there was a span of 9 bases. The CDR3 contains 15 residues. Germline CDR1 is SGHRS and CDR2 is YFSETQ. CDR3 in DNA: TGCGCCAGCAGCTTGGAGGGAAACCCTGGAAACACCATATATTTT. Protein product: CASSLEGNPGNTIYF.

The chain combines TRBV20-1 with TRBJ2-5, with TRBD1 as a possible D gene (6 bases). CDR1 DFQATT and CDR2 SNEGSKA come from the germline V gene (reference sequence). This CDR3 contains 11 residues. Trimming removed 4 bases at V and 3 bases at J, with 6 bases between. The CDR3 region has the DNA TGCAGTGCTAAGGGGGAAGAGACCCAGTACTTC. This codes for CSAKGEETQYF.

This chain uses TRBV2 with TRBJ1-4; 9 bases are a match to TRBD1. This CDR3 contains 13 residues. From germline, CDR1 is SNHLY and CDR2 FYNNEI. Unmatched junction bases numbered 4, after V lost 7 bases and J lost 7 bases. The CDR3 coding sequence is TGTGCCAGCAAACAGGGGGCGTTTGAAAAACTGTTTTTT. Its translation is CASKQGAFEKLFF.

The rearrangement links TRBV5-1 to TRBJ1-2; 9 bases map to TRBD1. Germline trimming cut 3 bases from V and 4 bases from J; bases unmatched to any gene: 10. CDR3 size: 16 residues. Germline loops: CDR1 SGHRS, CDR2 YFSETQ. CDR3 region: CASSSTETGGIYGYTF. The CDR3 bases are TGCGCCAGCAGCTCGACAGAAACAGGGGGCATCTATGGCTACACCTTC.

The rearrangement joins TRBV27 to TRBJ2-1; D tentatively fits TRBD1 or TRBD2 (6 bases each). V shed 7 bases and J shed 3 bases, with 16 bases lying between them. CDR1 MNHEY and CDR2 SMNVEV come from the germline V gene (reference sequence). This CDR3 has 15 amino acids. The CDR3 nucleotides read TGTGCCAGCACCGTGGGAGGAGGGGGCTACAATGAGCAGTTCTTC. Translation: CASTVGGGGYNEQFF.

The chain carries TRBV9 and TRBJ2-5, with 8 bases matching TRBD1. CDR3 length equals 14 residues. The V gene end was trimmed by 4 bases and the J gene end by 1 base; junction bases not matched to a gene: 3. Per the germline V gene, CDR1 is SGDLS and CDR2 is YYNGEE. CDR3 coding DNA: TGTGCCAGCAGCATAACAGGGGGCCAAGAGACCCAGTACTTC. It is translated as CASSITGGQETQYF.

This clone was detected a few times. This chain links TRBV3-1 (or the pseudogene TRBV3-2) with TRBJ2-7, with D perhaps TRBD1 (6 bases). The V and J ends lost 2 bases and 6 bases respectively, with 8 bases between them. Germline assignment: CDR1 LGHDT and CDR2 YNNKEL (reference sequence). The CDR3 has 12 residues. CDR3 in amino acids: CASSQRGSEQYF. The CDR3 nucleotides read TGTGCCAGCAGCCAAAGGGGGAGCGAGCAGTACTTC.

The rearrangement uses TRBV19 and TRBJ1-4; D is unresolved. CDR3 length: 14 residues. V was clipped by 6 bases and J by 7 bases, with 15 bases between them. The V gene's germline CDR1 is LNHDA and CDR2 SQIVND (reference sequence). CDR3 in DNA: TGTGCCAGTAGGGGGATCTCCCGGGGTGAAAAACTGTTTTTT. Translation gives CASRGISRGEKLFF.

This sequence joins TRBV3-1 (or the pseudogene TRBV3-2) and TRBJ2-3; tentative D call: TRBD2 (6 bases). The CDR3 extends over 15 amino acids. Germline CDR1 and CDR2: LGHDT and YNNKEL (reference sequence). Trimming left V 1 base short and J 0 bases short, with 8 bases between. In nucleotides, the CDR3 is TGTGCCAGCAGCCAAGCGGGGGATAGCACAGATACGCAGTATTTT. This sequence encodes CASSQAGDSTDTQYF.

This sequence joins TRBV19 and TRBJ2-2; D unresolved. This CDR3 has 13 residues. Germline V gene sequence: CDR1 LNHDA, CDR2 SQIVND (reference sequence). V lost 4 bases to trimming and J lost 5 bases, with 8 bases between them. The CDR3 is CASSTHDTGELFF. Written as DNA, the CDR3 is TGTGCCAGTAGTACCCATGATACCGGGGAGCTGTTTTTT.

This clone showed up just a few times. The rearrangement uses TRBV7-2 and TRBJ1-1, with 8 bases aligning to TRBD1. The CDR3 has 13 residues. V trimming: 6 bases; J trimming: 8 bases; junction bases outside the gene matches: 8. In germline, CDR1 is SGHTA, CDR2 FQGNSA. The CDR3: CASSLLAGGEAFF. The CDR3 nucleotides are TGTGCCAGCAGTTTATTAGCAGGGGGCGAAGCTTTCTTT.

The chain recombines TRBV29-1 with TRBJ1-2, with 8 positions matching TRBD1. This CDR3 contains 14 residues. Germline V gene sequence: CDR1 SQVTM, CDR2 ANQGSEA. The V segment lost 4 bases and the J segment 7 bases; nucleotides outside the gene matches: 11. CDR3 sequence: CSVAVDRVGLGYTF. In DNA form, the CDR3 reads TGCAGCGTTGCCGTGGACAGGGTTGGGCTTGGCTACACCTTC. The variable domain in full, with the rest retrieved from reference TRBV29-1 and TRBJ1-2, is SAVISQKPSRDICQRGTSLTIQCQVDSQVTMMFWYRQQPGQSLTLIATANQGSEATYESGFVIDKFPISRPNLTFSTLTVSNMSPEDSSIYLCSVAVDRVGLGYTFGSGTRLTVV.